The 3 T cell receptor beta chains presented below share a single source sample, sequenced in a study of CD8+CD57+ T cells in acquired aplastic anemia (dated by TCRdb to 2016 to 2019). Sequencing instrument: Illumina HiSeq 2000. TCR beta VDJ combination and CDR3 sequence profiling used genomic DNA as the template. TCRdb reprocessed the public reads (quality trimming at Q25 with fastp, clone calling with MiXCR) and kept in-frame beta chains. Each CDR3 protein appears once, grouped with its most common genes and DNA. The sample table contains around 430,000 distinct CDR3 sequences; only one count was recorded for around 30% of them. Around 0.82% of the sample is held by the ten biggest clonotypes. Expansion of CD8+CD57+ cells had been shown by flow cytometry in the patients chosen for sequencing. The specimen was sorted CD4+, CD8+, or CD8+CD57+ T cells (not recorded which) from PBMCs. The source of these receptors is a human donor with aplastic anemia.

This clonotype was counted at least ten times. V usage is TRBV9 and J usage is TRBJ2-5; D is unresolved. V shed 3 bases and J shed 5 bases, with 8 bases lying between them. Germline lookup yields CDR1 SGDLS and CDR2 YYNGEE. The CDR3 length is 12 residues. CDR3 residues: CASSAVDETQYF. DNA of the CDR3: TGTGCCAGCAGCGCGGTGGACGAGACCCAGTACTTC.

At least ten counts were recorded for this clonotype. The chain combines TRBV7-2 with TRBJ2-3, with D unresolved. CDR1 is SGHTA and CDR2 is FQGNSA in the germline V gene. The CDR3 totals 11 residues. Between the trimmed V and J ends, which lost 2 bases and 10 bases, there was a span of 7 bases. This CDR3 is CASSLILPQYF. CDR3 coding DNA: TGTGCCAGCAGCTTAATCTTGCCGCAGTATTTT.

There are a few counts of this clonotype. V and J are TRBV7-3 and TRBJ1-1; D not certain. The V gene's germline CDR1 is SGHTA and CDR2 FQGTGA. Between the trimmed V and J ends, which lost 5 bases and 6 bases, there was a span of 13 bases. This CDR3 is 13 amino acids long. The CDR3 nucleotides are TGTGCCAGCAGCCGAACCGAGGTCTCTGAAGCTTTCTTT. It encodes CASSRTEVSEAFF.